This entry is about one T cell receptor beta chain. TCRB transcripts that were expressed got sequenced, as all of the isolated RNA had been reverse transcribed. This table comes from immunoSEQ multiplex PCR, and its TCRdb copy is limited to in-frame clones, with some not included. Among 120,000 to 150,000 clones listed, 8.5% to 12% were seen once. This specimen belongs to a study of beta chain features in type 1 diabetes. At the level of the study: Sorted cells, 107,917,701 in number, were examined across all samples.

Unmatched junction bases numbered 6, after V lost 3 bases and J lost 5 bases. Germline V gives CDR1 SNHLY, CDR2 FYNNEI. The CDR3 contains 14 residues. Sequenced input: naive CD4+ T cells from blood. The rearrangement joins TRBV2 to TRBJ2-5; 7 bases fit TRBD2. The sequence was obtained from a man younger than 35 in good health. The CDR3 is CASSEKGRVETQYF. For the CDR3, the DNA is TGTGCCAGCAGTGAGAAGGGGAGGGTCGAGACCCAGTACTTC.